These 26 T cell receptor beta chains were all obtained from the same sample, sequenced in a study of monozygotic twins with cystic fibrosis. The protocol was immunoSEQ multiplex PCR, while the TCRdb copy is restricted to in-frame clones and leaves out a portion. Of 30,000 or so clones listed, more than 55% were seen once; the top ten hold over 0.75%. Sequencing was carried out using blood. The receptors come from a girl under 18 with cystic fibrosis.

This chain uses TRBV11-2 with TRBJ2-7, with 8 bases matching TRBD1. The CDR3 consists of 13 residues. Germline trimming cut 1 base from V and 6 bases from J; bases unmatched to any gene: 2. The germline V gene encodes CDR1 SGHAT and CDR2 FQNNGV. The CDR3 DNA is TGTGCCAGCAGCTTAGGGACAGGGCGCGAGCAGTACTTC. This sequence encodes CASSLGTGREQYF. The full variable domain, its missing parts supplied by reference TRBV11-2 and TRBJ2-7, is EAGVAQSPRYKIIEKRQSVAFWCNPISGHATLYWYQQILGQGPKLLIQFQNNGVVDDSQLPKDRFSAERLKGVDSTLKIQPAKLEDSAVYLCASSLGTGREQYFGPGTRLTVT.

This clone showed up just a few times. The chain combines TRBV11-2 with TRBJ2-7, with 10 bases matching TRBD2. The germline gives CDR1 SGHAT, CDR2 FQNNGV. Trimming removed 5 bases from V and 2 bases from J; junction bases left unmatched: 6. This CDR3 comprises 15 residues. Written as DNA, the CDR3 is TGTGCCAGCAGCCCTCTAGCGGGAGACACCTACGAGCAGTACTTC. Protein product: CASSPLAGDTYEQYF.

The V call is TRBV14, the J call TRBJ2-1; a weak D match, TRBD1 (5 bases). CDR3 length: 16 amino acids. Trimming removed 2 bases from V and 2 bases from J, with 13 bases in between. In germline, CDR1 is SGHDN, CDR2 FVKESK. The CDR3 here is CASSQSGLSPYNEQFF. The DNA of the CDR3 is TGTGCCAGCAGCCAATCAGGGTTAAGTCCCTACAATGAGCAGTTCTTC.

A few counts support this clone. The chain is built from TRBV28 and TRBJ2-5; D might be TRBD1 or TRBD2, each matching 5 bases. This CDR3 is 14 amino acids long. Germline CDR1 MDHEN, CDR2 SYDVKM. The V gene lost 3 bases and the J gene lost 5 bases, with 13 bases spanning the gap. The DNA for the CDR3 is TGTGCCAGCAGTTTTCGGGGCCTGACGGAGACCCAGTACTTC. Protein: CASSFRGLTETQYF.

V usage is TRBV27 and J usage is TRBJ1-2, with a tentative D call TRBD1 (6 bases). The germline V and J ends were trimmed by 6 bases and 6 bases, with 20 bases remaining between them. CDR1 and CDR2 from the germline V gene are MNHEY and SMNVEV (reference sequence). This CDR3 region has 15 residues. The CDR3 sequence: CASRPSLFTGNGYTF. CDR3 bases: TGTGCCAGCAGACCTTCGCTCTTTACAGGGAATGGCTACACCTTC.

The rearrangement uses TRBV6-6 and TRBJ1-5; D remains ambiguous. Trimming pared 2 bases from V and 7 bases from J, leaving 9 bases between. The CDR3 runs 13 residues. Germline loops: CDR1 MNHNY, CDR2 SVGAGI (reference sequence). The CDR3 DNA is TGTGCCAGCAGTTACGTGGTAGAGCAGCCCCAGCATTTT. This codes for CASSYVVEQPQHF.

The chain recombines TRBV7-9 with TRBJ1-5, with D possibly matching TRBD1 (5 bases). The CDR3 runs to 14 residues. CDR1 is SEHNR, CDR2 FQNEAQ, per germline (reference sequence). The V end was cut by 1 base, the J end by 5 bases, with 9 bases between. CDR3 DNA sequence: TGTGCCAGCAGCTTAGTGGGGGGTGATCAGCCCCAGCATTTT. It yields the protein CASSLVGGDQPQHF.

V gene TRBV29-1 combines with J gene TRBJ1-3, with D maybe TRBD1 (5 bases). This CDR3 region has 15 residues. Germline V CDR1 and CDR2: SQVTM, ANQGSEA. V was pared by 3 bases and J by 0 bases, with 12 bases between. The DNA for the CDR3 is TGCAGCGTTGAGGGACGTCTAAGCTCTGGAAACACCATATATTTT. It codes for CSVEGRLSSGNTIYF.

The rearrangement links TRBV7-2 to TRBJ2-1, with 9 bases identical to TRBD2. The CDR3 consists of 14 residues. With V trimmed by 5 bases and J by 4 bases, 3 bases remained unmatched. Germline assignment: CDR1 SGHTA and CDR2 FQGNSA. CDR3 in DNA: TGTGCCAGCAGCGGACTAGCGAATTACAATGAGCAGTTCTTC. It yields the protein CASSGLANYNEQFF. Using reference TRBV7-2 and TRBJ2-1 for the parts outside the CDR3, the full variable domain is GAGVSQSPSNKVTEKGKDVELRCDPISGHTALYWYRQSLGQGLEFLIYFQGNSAPDKSGLPSDRFSAERTGGSVSTLTIQRTQQEDSAVYLCASSGLANYNEQFFGPGTRLTVL.

The CDR3 sequence: CAWSRGVYEQYF. For the CDR3, the DNA is TGTGCCTGGAGTAGGGGGGTATACGAGCAGTACTTC. This chain uses TRBV30 with TRBJ2-7, with D tentatively TRBD1 or TRBD2 (6 bases each). CDR3 length equals 12 residues. Deletions cut 2 bases from V and 4 bases from J, with 9 bases between. Germline CDR1 and CDR2: GTSNPN and SVGIG (reference sequence).

This chain uses TRBV27 with TRBJ2-5, with no clear D. The CDR3 sequence is 14 residues long. From germline, CDR1 is MNHEY and CDR2 SMNVEV (reference sequence). V lost 5 bases to trimming and J lost 2 bases, with 12 bases between them. In DNA form, the CDR3 reads TGTGCCAGCAGTCCTTTGGGGTTACAAGAGACCCAGTACTTC. As protein: CASSPLGLQETQYF.

The rearrangement uses TRBV6-5 and TRBJ1-1; possible D gene TRBD1, 5 bases. Per the germline V gene, CDR1 is MNHEY and CDR2 is SVGAGI. V lost 0 bases, J lost 3 bases, and 14 bases lay in between. The CDR3 has 16 residues. The CDR3 loop is CASSYSRGLADTEAFF. In DNA form, the CDR3 reads TGTGCCAGCAGTTACTCGAGGGGCCTGGCGGACACTGAAGCTTTCTTT.

V usage is TRBV30 and J usage is TRBJ1-2, with TRBD1 identical over 8 bases. Germline CDR1 reads GTSNPN; CDR2 reads SVGIG (reference sequence). Unmatched junction bases numbered 5, after V lost 1 base and J lost 4 bases. CDR3 length equals 14 residues. The CDR3 reads CAWSATGVGYGYTF. CDR3 DNA sequence: TGTGCCTGGAGTGCGACAGGGGTGGGCTATGGCTACACCTTC.

The sample holds a few counts of this clone. The chain has TRBV6-6 and TRBJ2-7; no reliable D call. The V gene's germline CDR1 is MNHNY and CDR2 SVGAGI (reference sequence). This CDR3 has 13 amino acids. Trimming pared 2 bases from V and 4 bases from J, leaving 9 bases between. CDR3 residues: CASSYRSEYEQYV. CDR3 DNA: TGTGCCAGCAGTTACCGGAGTGAATACGAGCAGTACGTC.

This chain joins TRBV10-3 and TRBJ2-2; D remains unclear. The CDR3 is made up of 14 amino acids. The germline CDR1 and CDR2 sequences are ENHRY and SYGVKD. Trimming removed 7 bases at V and 4 bases at J, with 13 bases between. The chain's CDR3 is CAITGPDSTGELFF. Written as DNA, the CDR3 is TGTGCCATCACCGGGCCTGATAGCACCGGGGAGCTGTTTTTT.

This chain uses TRBV5-8 with TRBJ1-5; D not resolved. CDR1 is SGHTS, CDR2 YDEGEE, per germline. CDR3 length: 13 amino acids. V lost 6 bases, J lost 5 bases, and 12 bases lay in between. CDR3: CASIRRGYQPQHF. CDR3 DNA sequence: TGTGCCAGCATCCGACGGGGTTATCAGCCCCAGCATTTT.

V and J are TRBV23-1 and TRBJ2-3; 8 bases align to TRBD1. TRBV23-1 is sorted into the ORF group, with uncertain function. CDR3 size: 20 residues. Trimming cost V 2 bases and J 6 bases; bases outside gene matches: 22. DNA for the CDR3: TGCGCCAGCAGTCAACCAACCCCCCAACCGGGACAGGCGGAGGTGGATACGCAGTATTTT. This codes for CASSQPTPQPGQAEVDTQYF.

This clone showed up just once. DNA of the CDR3: TGTGCCAGCAGTGAACAGTTAGGGCCGCGGGGCTACACCTTC. Protein product: CASSEQLGPRGYTF. The chain links TRBV2 to TRBJ1-2; unclear D gene. Germline CDR1 is SNHLY and CDR2 is FYNNEI. Trimming took off 2 bases at V and 8 bases at J, with 15 bases between the two ends. This CDR3 is 14 amino acids long.

The chain combines TRBV2 with TRBJ2-1; 7 bases agree with TRBD2. V dropped 3 bases and J dropped 0; count of bases not matched to a gene: 2. The CDR3 sequence is 15 residues long. Germline loops: CDR1 SNHLY, CDR2 FYNNEI. CDR3 in amino acids: CASSDGGSSYNEQFF. The CDR3 DNA reads TGTGCCAGCAGTGACGGGGGGAGCTCCTACAATGAGCAGTTCTTC.

The V gene is TRBV11-3, the J gene TRBJ2-1; TRBD2 is a possible D gene (5 bases). V lost 3 bases, J lost 8 bases, and 14 bases lay in between. Germline V gene data show CDR1 as SGHNT and CDR2 as YENEEA. There are 14 residues in the CDR3. The CDR3 bases are TGTGCCAGCAGCTTTGGTCGGGCCGGGGATGAGCAGTTCTTC. This gives the protein CASSFGRAGDEQFF.

This clone was found once. This sequence joins TRBV18 and TRBJ1-5; the D is unclear. V was trimmed by 2 bases and J by 9 bases, leaving 14 bases between them. The CDR3 is 14 amino acids. From germline, CDR1 is KGHSH and CDR2 LQKENI. In nucleotides, the CDR3 is TGTGCCAGCTCACCAGATAGGTTAGTTGGGCCCCAGCATTTT. Its translation is CASSPDRLVGPQHF.

The chain recombines TRBV5-1 with TRBJ2-5; no clear D. Germline CDR1 and CDR2: SGHRS and YFSETQ. V was shortened by 0 bases and J by 5 bases, with 8 bases between the two germline ends. This CDR3 comprises 13 residues. The CDR3 nucleotides are TGCGCCAGCAGCTTGGAAGGTCTCGAGACCCAGTACTTC. Translated: CASSLEGLETQYF.

The chain combines TRBV19 with TRBJ2-7; D is ambiguous. The CDR3 covers 12 residues. Germline CDR1 reads LNHDA; CDR2 reads SQIVND (reference sequence). V was cut by 6 bases and J by 3 bases, with 9 bases left in between. CDR3 in amino acids: CASRGWGYEQYF. DNA of the CDR3: TGTGCCAGTAGGGGGTGGGGCTACGAGCAGTACTTC.

The chain employs TRBV5-4 and TRBJ1-2, with D hard to call. The V gene's germline CDR1 is SGHNT and CDR2 YYREEE (reference sequence). The length of the CDR3 is 13 residues. V lost 2 bases to trimming and J lost 7 bases, with 12 bases between them. The DNA of the CDR3 is TGTGCCAGCAGCTTCCCCCCCGGCAGTGGCTACACCTTC. It specifies CASSFPPGSGYTF.

V and J are TRBV5-1 and TRBJ2-1, with 7 nucleotides matching TRBD2. Germline V CDR1 and CDR2: SGHRS, YFSETQ. The J segment lost 8 bases and the V segment lost 4 bases, leaving 18 bases of the junction unmatched. The CDR3 is 17 residues long. The CDR3 loop is CASSRRGASGVWDEQFF. CDR3 nucleotides: TGCGCCAGCAGCCGGCGGGGAGCTAGCGGTGTTTGGGATGAGCAGTTCTTC.

This clone was detected a few times. This sequence joins TRBV7-2 and TRBJ1-2; tentative D call: TRBD1 (6 bases). The germline CDR1 and CDR2 sequences are SGHTA and FQGNSA. V shed 5 bases and J shed 0 bases, with 10 bases lying between them. The length of the CDR3 is 14 residues. CDR3 nucleotides: TGTGCCAGCAGCCCGGACAGAGCTAACTATGGCTACACCTTC. Translated, it gives CASSPDRANYGYTF.